This passage covers 13 T cell receptor beta chains from one sample sequenced in a study of T cell responses to AZD1222 COVID-19 vaccine (dated by TCRdb to the early 2020s). Library prep was done by the immunoSEQ multiplex PCR assay. TCRdb obtained this table from immuneACCESS and retained in-frame rearrangements with V and J assigned. These tables miss some clones; where compared with another copy, unresolved V genes account for less than half of the shortfall, and the remainder is unexplained. The sample table contains about 120,000 clones; only one count was recorded for 75% to 90% of them. The ten largest clones represent roughly 9.1% of the sample. Read against the paper, the sample's time point label means: baseline before first vaccination. Here the sequenced sample was peripheral blood, taken on day 0 of AZD1222 vaccination. The receptors originated from an adult in good health.

The chain employs TRBV11-2 and TRBJ2-2, with no clear D. Germline V gene sequence: CDR1 SGHAT, CDR2 FQNNGV. The CDR3 length is 12 residues. Deletions cut 6 bases from V and 6 bases from J, with 8 bases between. CDR3 residues: CASSHQAGELFF. CDR3 in DNA: TGTGCCAGCAGTCATCAGGCCGGGGAGCTGTTTTTT.

V gene TRBV18 combines with J gene TRBJ1-3; the D is unclear. The CDR3 covers 14 residues. The germline V gene has CDR1 KGHSH and CDR2 LQKENI. Trimming removed 3 bases at V and 0 bases at J, with 6 bases between. This CDR3 is CASSPGSSGNTIYF. CDR3 nucleotides: TGTGCCAGCTCACCCGGGAGCTCTGGAAACACCATATATTTT.

The chain has TRBV27 and TRBJ1-1, with TRBD1 matching 7 bases. Trimming took 5 bases from V and 3 from J; bases not matched to a gene: 9. Germline V gives CDR1 MNHEY, CDR2 SMNVEV (reference sequence). The CDR3 length is 15 residues. The CDR3 DNA is TGTGCCAGCAGTCCGCCTGGCAGGGGGTACACTGAAGCTTTCTTT. Its protein product is CASSPPGRGYTEAFF.

The V call is TRBV4-2, the J call TRBJ1-6; a possible D gene is TRBD1 (6 bases). The germline gives CDR1 LGHNA, CDR2 YNFKEQ. Between the trimmed V and J ends, which lost 1 base and 3 bases, there was a span of 10 bases. This CDR3 spans 16 amino acids. The CDR3 DNA follows: TGTGCCAGCAGCCAAGTTGAGGGGGACTATAATTCACCCCTCCACTTT. It specifies CASSQVEGDYNSPLHF.

The V call is TRBV5-1, the J call TRBJ1-2, with TRBD1 as a possible D gene (5 bases). CDR1 is SGHRS, CDR2 YFSETQ, per germline. This CDR3 comprises 14 residues. The V and J ends lost 1 base and 5 bases respectively, with 12 bases between them. The CDR3 region is CASSLNTKGYGYTF. CDR3 sequence (DNA): TGCGCCAGCAGCTTGAACACCAAGGGGTATGGCTACACCTTC.

The genes are TRBV7-3 and TRBJ2-3; maybe TRBD2 (5 bases). Germline loops: CDR1 SGHTA, CDR2 FQGTGA. This CDR3 has 17 amino acids. V was clipped by 3 bases and J by 1 base, with 17 bases between them. The CDR3 sequence: CASSLRLARSGTDTQYF. CDR3 coding DNA: TGTGCCAGCAGCTTGCGCCTAGCCCGGTCCGGCACAGATACGCAGTATTTT.

J is TRBJ2-7 and V is TRBV11-2; D is unresolved. This CDR3 has 15 residues. Trimming removed 5 bases at V and 3 bases at J, with 17 bases between. CDR1 is SGHAT and CDR2 is FQNNGV in the germline V gene. The CDR3 coding sequence is TGTGCCAGCAGCCAAGAAGGGTCAGGACGCTACGAGCAGTACTTC. It yields the protein CASSQEGSGRYEQYF. Drawing the rest from reference TRBV11-2 and TRBJ2-7, the complete variable domain is EAGVAQSPRYKIIEKRQSVAFWCNPISGHATLYWYQQILGQGPKLLIQFQNNGVVDDSQLPKDRFSAERLKGVDSTLKIQPAKLEDSAVYLCASSQEGSGRYEQYFGPGTRLTVT.

CDR3 in DNA: TGTGCCTGGAGTGTGGGACTAGCAAGCACAGATACGCAGTATTTT. It translates to CAWSVGLASTDTQYF. V is TRBV30 and J is TRBJ2-3; 9 bases fit TRBD2. The ends lost 0 bases at V and 0 bases at J; junction bases unmatched: 1. The CDR3 contains 15 residues. CDR1 is GTSNPN and CDR2 is SVGIG in the germline V gene (reference sequence).

This rearrangement joins TRBV7-9 to TRBJ2-7; possibly TRBD1 for D (5 bases). The CDR3 spans 16 residues. V shed 4 bases and J shed 1 base, with 17 bases lying between them. Per germline, CDR1 SEHNR and CDR2 FQNEAQ (reference sequence). CDR3 sequence (DNA): TGTGCCAGCAGCTCGACAGTTCTTGGGCAGTCCTACGAGCAGTACTTC. It codes for CASSSTVLGQSYEQYF.

This clone was counted a few times. This chain connects TRBV4-3 to TRBJ1-2; 7 bases align to TRBD1. CDR1 and CDR2 (germline): LGHNA, YSLEER. V trimming: 3 bases; J trimming: 2 bases; junction bases outside the gene matches: 9. This CDR3 is 16 amino acids long. The CDR3 nucleotides are TGCGCCAGCAGCCAGGCCCCCGGACAGGCGAACTATGGCTACACCTTC. Its protein product is CASSQAPGQANYGYTF.

The rearrangement links TRBV6-2 or TRBV6-3 to TRBJ2-7, with 12 bases matching TRBD2. CDR1 is MNHEY and CDR2 is SVGEGT in the germline V gene. J was trimmed by 0 bases and V by 0 bases; bases with no gene match: 12. CDR3 length: 20 residues. The CDR3 sequence: CASSYSIAGTSGGSSYEQYF. CDR3 coding DNA: TGTGCCAGCAGTTACTCAATCGCCGGCACTAGCGGGGGGAGCTCCTACGAGCAGTACTTC.

The CDR3 DNA follows: TGTGCCAGTAGTATAGATCTCAGGGTTTCAGTTCAGCCCCAGCATTTT. This gives the protein CASSIDLRVSVQPQHF. The genes are TRBV19 and TRBJ1-5; TRBD1 is a possible D gene (5 bases). The CDR3 sequence is 16 residues long. V was cut by 0 bases and J by 6 bases, with 15 bases left in between. Germline V gene sequence: CDR1 LNHDA, CDR2 SQIVND (reference sequence).

The CDR3 region is CASSPRVNGELFF. The CDR3, as DNA: TGTGCCAGCAGCCCAAGGGTAAACGGGGAGCTGTTTTTT. The chain recombines TRBV7-3 with TRBJ2-2, with no clear D. This CDR3 has 13 amino acids. V was cut by 5 bases and J by 7 bases, with 11 bases left in between. The germline gives CDR1 SGHTA, CDR2 FQGTGA.